This T cell receptor (beta chain) emerged from a study of blood T cell repertoires in COVID-19. Study context: COVID-19 samples from acute and convalescent phases originated in the United States, Italy and Spain.

Trimming took off 3 bases at V and 6 bases at J, with 5 bases between the two ends. Germline assignment: CDR1 SGHNT and CDR2 YENEEA. The CDR3 consists of 12 residues. Sequenced by immunoSEQ multiplex PCR; TCRdb stores in-frame clones only, minus some. This table holds about 180,000 clones, roughly 82% found once. The chain has TRBV11-3 and TRBJ2-2; D is unresolved. Sequenced sample: peripheral blood. This clonotype originated in an older woman with acute or convalescent COVID-19. CDR3 nucleotides: TGTGCCAGCAGCTTTACAGCCGGGGAGCTGTTTTTT. It specifies CASSFTAGELFF.